This T cell receptor (beta chain) was identified during a study of technical replicates of blood from a handful of donors. CDR3 size: 15 residues. V lost 3 bases, J lost 9 bases, and 23 bases lay in between. Germline V CDR1 and CDR2: SQVTM, ANQGSEA. Data came from immunoSEQ multiplex PCR; TCRdb stores just in-frame clones and leaves some out. The repertoire holds tens of thousands of clones, with 75% to 90% as singletons. Sequenced material: PBMCs. The TCR comes from a human donor in good health. Some clones in this sample may be carry-over from other donors' samples. V is TRBV29-1 and J is TRBJ1-2; D is possibly TRBD1 (5 bases). As DNA, the CDR3 is TGCAGCGTTGAGTTGTTCGCAGGGAATCCCCGGCGCTACACCTTC. Protein: CSVELFAGNPRRYTF.